The T cell receptor beta chain under discussion was sequenced for a study of technical replicates of blood from a few donors. Trimming at V came to 5 bases and at J to 4 bases, leaving 5 bases not matched to a gene. This CDR3 is 14 amino acids long. The germline V gene has CDR1 SGHTA and CDR2 FQGNSA. The repertoire was sequenced with immunoSEQ multiplex PCR; TCRdb's copy has only in-frame clones and lacks some. The profile shows about 88,000 clones, around 92% of them singletons. The TCR originated in a human donor in good health. V usage is TRBV7-2 and J usage is TRBJ2-5; 9 nucleotides agree with TRBD2. The sample was T cells isolated from PBMCs. The CDR3 DNA reads TGTGCCAGCAGCCAAAGAGCGGGAGGAGAGACCCAGTACTTC. As protein: CASSQRAGGETQYF.